The TCR beta chain described here comes from a study of sequential checkpoint blockade in melanoma. Regarding this clone: The same CDR3 also results from other DNA sequences found in this sample.

The CDR3 is 14 amino acids. Germline V CDR1 and CDR2: MDHEN, SYDVKM. V lost 3 bases and J lost 3; bases outside the gene matches: 2. This table comes from immunoSEQ multiplex PCR, and its TCRdb copy is limited to in-frame clones, with some not included. Of around 15,000 clones detected, under 85% appear once; the ten largest clones hold approximately 30%. The treatment: randomized to nivolumab then ipilimumab (arm A) or the reverse (arm B). Sorted cells were live CD3+CD8+, lacking CD19 and CD56, from PBMCs. The chain links TRBV28 to TRBJ2-3; 8 bases map to TRBD2. The receptor was isolated from a human donor with melanoma. The material was CD8+ T cells sorted from blood (inferred from file names), obtained from a patient given nivolumab and ipilimumab in sequence. The CDR3 reads CASSFVAGTDTQYF. The CDR3 DNA reads TGTGCCAGCAGTTTTGTAGCGGGGACAGATACGCAGTATTTT.